This is a list of T cell receptor beta chains from one sample in a study of vaccination and CD4 T cells after COVID-19. TCRdb re-called the PCR reads with MiXCR, one entry per CDR3 protein. The sample consists of 9,500 to 12,000 distinct CDR3 sequences, less than 70% of them appearing once. No antigen has been assigned to these receptors. The sequencing here drew on CD4+ T cells from blood, cultured in vitro, taken before SARS-CoV-2 vaccination. These receptors all stem from a human donor who had recovered from COVID-19. Both conserved end residues are part of each CDR3. The D gene is left open where the match is weak. Clone size is stated in some rows and not others, as once, few, many or a class when expanded.

J: TRBJ2-7; D: .; size: .; V: TRBV6-5; DNA: TGTGCCAGCAGTTACCAACTCGGATACGAGCAGTACTTC; CDR3: CASSYQLGYEQYF
J: TRBJ1-5; D: .; size: .; V: TRBV12-3/TRBV12-4; DNA: TGTGCCAGCAGTCAGACCCGGCTCCCTCAGCCCCAGCATTTT; CDR3: CASSQTRLPQPQHF
J: TRBJ1-5; D: .; size: .; V: TRBV19; DNA: TGTGCCAGTAGTATAGACAGAGCGGGGGGGAAAGGCAATCAGCCCCAGCATTTT; CDR3: CASSIDRAGGKGNQPQHF
J: TRBJ2-3; D: .; size: few; V: TRBV21-1; DNA: TGTGCCAGCCAGGGACTAGCGGGAGGGCCAGGCGCAGATACGCAGTATTTT; CDR3: CASQGLAGGPGADTQYF
J: TRBJ1-6; D: .; size: .; V: TRBV14; DNA: TGTGCCAGCAGCCAAGGAAGACACAATTCACCCCTCCACTTT; CDR3: CASSQGRHNSPLHF
J: TRBJ2-3; D: .; size: .; V: TRBV10-2; DNA: TGCGCCAGCAGTGAGTTCGGGGGAAGGGTTAGCCGCACAGATACGCAGTATTTT; CDR3: CASSEFGGRVSRTDTQYF
J: TRBJ2-5; D: .; size: .; V: TRBV27; DNA: TGTGCCAGCAGTAAAAACAGGGTATCAGAGACCCAGTACTTC; CDR3: CASSKNRVSETQYF
J: TRBJ2-7; D: TRBD2; size: .; V: TRBV20-1; DNA: TGCAGTGCCCGCGGGAGTCAAGGTAGCTCCTACGAGCAGTACTTC; CDR3: CSARGSQGSSYEQYF
J: TRBJ1-6; D: .; size: .; V: TRBV29-1; DNA: TGCAGCGGCCCGATTCGGGGGAGCTCCTATAATTCACCCCTCCACTTT; CDR3: CSGPIRGSSYNSPLHF
J: TRBJ2-7; D: .; size: few; V: TRBV12-3/TRBV12-4; DNA: TGTGCCAGCAGTTCGAGACTAGACTACGAGCAGTACTTC; CDR3: CASSSRLDYEQYF
J: TRBJ2-7; D: TRBD2; size: .; V: TRBV20-1; DNA: TGCAGCGCATGGGGGGGGGAGCAGTACTTC; CDR3: CSAWGGEQYF
J: TRBJ2-7; D: .; size: .; V: TRBV7-9; DNA: TGTGCCAGCAGCTTAGCGCAAAGCGAGCAGTACTTC; CDR3: CASSLAQSEQYF
J: TRBJ1-5; D: .; size: .; V: TRBV19; DNA: TGTGCCAGTAGTCTCTCTTATCAGCCCCAGCATTTT; CDR3: CASSLSYQPQHF
J: TRBJ1-2; D: TRBD1; size: .; V: TRBV2; DNA: TGTGCCAGCAGCCAAGGGACAGGGCCTAACTATGGCTACACCTTC; CDR3: CASSQGTGPNYGYTF
J: TRBJ1-4; D: .; size: .; V: TRBV6-5; DNA: TGTGCCAGCAGTTACTCCCACCGAGGAGCAACTAATGAAAAACTGTTTTTT; CDR3: CASSYSHRGATNEKLFF
J: TRBJ1-1; D: TRBD1; size: .; V: TRBV20-1; DNA: TGCAGTGCTAGCGGGACAGGGGTCACTGAAGCTTTCTTT; CDR3: CSASGTGVTEAFF
J: TRBJ2-5; D: .; size: .; V: TRBV10-3; DNA: TGTGCCATCAGTGGGCACGGCCAAGAGACCCAGTACTTC; CDR3: CAISGHGQETQYF
J: TRBJ2-5; D: TRBD1; size: .; V: TRBV27; DNA: TGTGCCAGCAGCTTCAGGGGGCGCGAGTCGGAGACCCAGTACTTC; CDR3: CASSFRGRESETQYF
J: TRBJ2-3; D: .; size: .; V: TRBV15; DNA: TGTGCCACCAGCAGGGAAGGGAGTGGTGGGGGCGAAACAGATACGCAGTATTTT; CDR3: CATSREGSGGGETDTQYF
J: TRBJ2-7; D: .; size: .; V: TRBV28; DNA: TGTGCCAGCAGTTATTCGTCCTACGAGCAGTACTTC; CDR3: CASSYSSYEQYF
J: TRBJ1-5; D: .; size: .; V: TRBV19; DNA: TGTGCCAGTACGAGGGGGTATCAGCCCCAGCATTTT; CDR3: CASTRGYQPQHF
J: TRBJ2-3; D: TRBD2; size: .; V: TRBV7-6; DNA: TGTGCCAGCAGCTTAGGACTAGCGGTCAACACAGATACGCAGTATTTT; CDR3: CASSLGLAVNTDTQYF
J: TRBJ2-5; D: .; size: .; V: TRBV20-1; DNA: TGCAGTGCTAGAGATCATATTGGTTTACCCCAGTACTTC; CDR3: CSARDHIGLPQYF
J: TRBJ2-3; D: TRBD1; size: .; V: TRBV6-5; DNA: TGTGCCAGCAGTTACGGGACAGGGGACACAGATACGCAGTATTTT; CDR3: CASSYGTGDTDTQYF
J: TRBJ2-1; D: .; size: .; V: TRBV7-8; DNA: TGTGCCAGCAGTTCTTTCAATGAGCAGTTCTTC; CDR3: CASSSFNEQFF
J: TRBJ1-6; D: TRBD1; size: few; V: TRBV20-1; DNA: TGCAGTGCTAGCTTGGGACAGTTTGTATCACCCCTCCACTTT; CDR3: CSASLGQFVSPLHF
J: TRBJ2-7; D: .; size: few; V: TRBV7-2; DNA: TGTGCCAGCAGCTCCGATTCCCGCGAGCAGTACTTC; CDR3: CASSSDSREQYF
J: TRBJ2-7; D: TRBD2; size: .; V: TRBV15; DNA: TGTGCCACCAGCAGAGATCCCCCGCCTAGCGGGACCTACGAGCAGTACTTC; CDR3: CATSRDPPPSGTYEQYF
J: TRBJ1-5; D: .; size: .; V: TRBV20-1; DNA: TGCAGTGCTAGGGGCAGGGAAAGCCAGCCCCAGCATTTT; CDR3: CSARGRESQPQHF
J: TRBJ2-5; D: .; size: .; V: TRBV10-3; DNA: TGTGCCATCAGTGAGGTCGATAGAGTGGGGTATGAGACCCAGTACTTC; CDR3: CAISEVDRVGYETQYF
J: TRBJ2-3; D: .; size: .; V: TRBV4-3; DNA: TGCGCCAGCAGCCAAGAAACGGCAAATACGCAGTATTTT; CDR3: CASSQETANTQYF
J: TRBJ2-1; D: .; size: .; V: TRBV27; DNA: TGTGCCAGTAAATTCAGGGACTCCTACAATGAGCAGTTCTTC; CDR3: CASKFRDSYNEQFF
J: TRBJ2-1; D: TRBD2; size: .; V: TRBV20-1; DNA: TGCAGTGGGAGCGCGGGAGGTTCCTTTTCGTATGAGCAGTTCTTC; CDR3: CSGSAGGSFSYEQFF
J: TRBJ1-2; D: .; size: few; V: TRBV19; DNA: TGTGCCAGTAACCTCAAGGTGGGCCTGGGAGGCTACACCTTC; CDR3: CASNLKVGLGGYTF
J: TRBJ1-5; D: TRBD1; size: .; V: TRBV7-8; DNA: TGTGCCAGCAAGGAGAGGACAGGGCTAAATCAGCCCCAGCATTTT; CDR3: CASKERTGLNQPQHF
J: TRBJ2-5; D: .; size: .; V: TRBV20-1; DNA: TGCAGTGCCAACCCTTTACTGGCCAACAGCCAAGAGACCCAGTACTTC; CDR3: CSANPLLANSQETQYF
J: TRBJ1-2; D: TRBD1; size: few; V: TRBV4-2; DNA: TGTGCCAGCAGCCGGACAGGGGATAACTATGGCTACACCTTC; CDR3: CASSRTGDNYGYTF
J: TRBJ1-1; D: .; size: .; V: TRBV4-3; DNA: TGCGCCAGCAGCCAAGACTCGTTTAAGGGAGGGACTGAAGCTTTCTTT; CDR3: CASSQDSFKGGTEAFF
J: TRBJ1-2; D: .; size: .; V: TRBV6-1; DNA: TGTGCCAGCAGTACGCGGAAGAGGAGCTCTATCTATGGCTACACCTTC; CDR3: CASSTRKRSSIYGYTF
J: TRBJ2-3; D: .; size: .; V: TRBV5-6; DNA: TGTGCCAGCAGCGCGGGACCCCTCCCAGATACGCAGTATTTT; CDR3: CASSAGPLPDTQYF
J: TRBJ1-1; D: .; size: few; V: TRBV20-1; DNA: TGCAGTGCTAGAGACCCAGGGGTCCAGGGTGGGGCTGAAGCTTTCTTT; CDR3: CSARDPGVQGGAEAFF
J: TRBJ2-7; D: TRBD1; size: once; V: TRBV20-1; DNA: TGCAGTGCTAGTTCCCTACGCGGGACAGGGGGTTTTGAGCAGTACTTC; CDR3: CSASSLRGTGGFEQYF
J: TRBJ2-7; D: .; size: .; V: TRBV7-2; DNA: TGTGCCAGCAGCTTAGAGCGGCACTACGAGCAGTACTTC; CDR3: CASSLERHYEQYF